Reported below is one TCR beta chain. Antigen specificity is unknown. The time point here: week 11, during vaccination. Vaccination comprised doses that each held 300 ug of mutant IDH1 20-mer peptide, plus topical imiquimod. Patients carried new grade 3 or 4 IDH1-mutant astrocytomas lacking nuclear ATRX. TCRdb's table, derived via immunoSEQ multiplex PCR, lists solely in-frame clones and lacks some. Of 35,000 to 50,000 clones listed, roughly 84% are singletons. The data originate from a study of a mutant IDH1 vaccine in newly diagnosed glioma. In the study overall: Following radiotherapy alone, or alongside temozolomide cycles, vaccination was started after an interval of 4-6 weeks. Broader study findings: Alterations occurring in top peripheral T cell clonotypes seemed unrelated to pseudoprogression. Patients showed vaccine-induced immune responses at a rate of about 93%.

With 6 bases clipped from V and 6 bases from J, the junction kept 10 bases outside the gene matches. Germline V gene lookup returns CDR1 SGHDN and CDR2 FVKESK. The length of the CDR3 is 15 residues. This rearrangement joins TRBV14 to TRBJ2-2; 7 bases align to TRBD1. The sequences come from PBMCs, collected from a glioma patient whose treatment included an IDH1 peptide vaccine. The TCR was taken from a man between 35 and 55 years old with glioma. CDR3 DNA sequence: TGTGCCAGCAGGACGACAGGGAAAGGGGCCGGGGAGCTGTTTTTT. Translation gives CASRTTGKGAGELFF.